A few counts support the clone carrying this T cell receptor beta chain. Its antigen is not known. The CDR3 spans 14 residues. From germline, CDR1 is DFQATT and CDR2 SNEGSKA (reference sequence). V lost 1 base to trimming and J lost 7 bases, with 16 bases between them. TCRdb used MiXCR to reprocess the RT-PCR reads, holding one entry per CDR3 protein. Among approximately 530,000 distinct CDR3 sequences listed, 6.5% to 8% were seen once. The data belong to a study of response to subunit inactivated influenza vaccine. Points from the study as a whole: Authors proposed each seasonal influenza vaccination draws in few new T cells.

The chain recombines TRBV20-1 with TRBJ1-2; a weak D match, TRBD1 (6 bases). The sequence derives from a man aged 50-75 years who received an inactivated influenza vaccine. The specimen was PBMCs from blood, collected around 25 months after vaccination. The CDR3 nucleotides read TGCAGTGCTAGAGCTCGGGGGCGCTCCGGTGGCTACACCTTC. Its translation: CSARARGRSGGYTF.